The source of this T cell receptor (beta chain) is a study of shared clonotypes between healthy human individuals. Overall study findings and caveats: The study drew on few donors, limiting represented genetic and exposure-history diversity. Rarefaction gave evidence that sorted-subset sequencing remained incomplete despite large depth.

Generated by immunoSEQ multiplex PCR, the TCRdb table keeps only in-frame clones and is missing some. The sample holds around 2.5 million clones, over 85% seen once. With respect to this clone: Its antigen is unknown.

Germline CDR1 reads MNHNS; CDR2 reads SASEGT. This CDR3 comprises 14 residues. Trimming removed 6 bases from V and 7 bases from J, with 16 bases in between. The donors were all Caucasian adults (living in Nashville, Tennessee). The TCR was taken from a man aged 18 to 29 in good health. Some clones in this sample may be carry-over from other donors' samples. This chain connects TRBV6-1 to TRBJ2-1; D possibly corresponds to TRBD2 (5 bases). The sequenced sample consisted of naive CD4+ T cells from PBMCs. The subset: CD45RA+ positively selected. The CDR3 is CASRYLAGDNEQFF. The DNA for the CDR3 is TGTGCCAGCAGATACCTCGCCGGGGATAATGAGCAGTTCTTC.